Shown below are 20 T cell receptor beta chains from a single sample sequenced in a study of cytomegalovirus exposure and HLA in healthy donors. A multiplex PCR was run with 60 Vbeta primers and 13 Jbeta primers. TCRdb's copy holds only in-frame clones and misses some; the assay was immunoSEQ multiplex PCR. The data contain some 110,000 clones, roughly two thirds of them singletons. Source material: PBMCs. Every receptor here comes from a man aged 25 to 40 in good health and CMV-seronegative.

The rearrangement links TRBV9 to TRBJ2-5; D is undetermined. Trimming removed 5 bases from V and 5 bases from J, with 13 bases in between. Germline CDR1 reads SGDLS; CDR2 reads YYNGEE. CDR3 length: 13 residues. The CDR3 nucleotides are TGTGCCAGCAGTTTTAGCCAGTCGGAGACCCAGTACTTC. This translates into CASSFSQSETQYF.

The gene calls are TRBV7-6 and TRBJ2-3, with no clear D. CDR3 length equals 10 residues. V dropped 8 bases and J dropped 5 bases, with 5 bases sitting between them. Germline V gene sequence: CDR1 SGHVS, CDR2 FNYEAQ. The CDR3 reads CASSGDTQYF. The DNA of the CDR3 is TGTGCCAGCTCGGGAGATACGCAGTATTTT. Looking up the rest from reference TRBV7-6 and TRBJ2-3 gives the full variable domain: GAGVSQSPRYKVTKRGQDVALRCDPISGHVSLYWYRQALGQGPEFLTYFNYEAQQDKSGLPNDRFSAERPEGSISTLTIQRTEQRDSAMYRCASSGDTQYFGPGTRLTVL.

For this clone: Distinct nucleotide sequences in the sample also encode this CDR3. This rearrangement joins TRBV7-2 to TRBJ1-1; weak D call: TRBD1 (5 bases). Trimming took off 1 base at V and 4 bases at J, with 10 bases between the two ends. CDR3 size: 14 residues. CDR1 and CDR2 (germline): SGHTA, FQGNSA. The CDR3 nucleotides read TGTGCCAGCAGCTTAGGGGGGGGTGGCACTGAAGCTTTCTTT. Amino acids: CASSLGGGGTEAFF.

This clone has a handful of counts. This sequence joins TRBV7-9 and TRBJ2-1, with 11 bases that match TRBD2. The CDR3 has 18 residues. Per the germline V gene, CDR1 is SEHNR and CDR2 is FQNEAQ (reference sequence). V gave up 3 bases and J gave up 8 bases; unmatched junction bases: 15. The CDR3 DNA reads as TGTGCCAGCAGCTTCTCTTTTAGCGGGAGGGTCGGCTTGGATGAGCAGTTCTTC. Translation: CASSFSFSGRVGLDEQFF.

This clone was observed a handful of times. This chain uses TRBV27 with TRBJ1-1, with 12 positions matching TRBD1. With V trimmed by 8 bases and J by 3 bases, 7 bases remained unmatched. CDR3 size: 15 residues. Germline V gene lookup returns CDR1 MNHEY and CDR2 SMNVEV (reference sequence). The CDR3 sequence is CASRDRGLYDTEAFF. The CDR3 coding sequence is TGTGCCAGCCGGGACAGGGGGCTTTATGACACTGAAGCTTTCTTT.

The chain couples TRBV28 to TRBJ1-5, with 7 nucleotides matching TRBD1. The trim removed 8 bases at V and 2 bases at J, leaving 9 bases unmatched. Germline values: CDR1 MDHEN, CDR2 SYDVKM. CDR3 size: 15 residues. The CDR3 DNA reads TGTGCCAGCTTTTCTACCGGGACAGGCAATCAGCCCCAGCATTTT. Encoded protein: CASFSTGTGNQPQHF.

The rearrangement links TRBV5-6 to TRBJ2-7; TRBD1 might be the D (6 bases). There are 15 residues in the CDR3. Germline V lookup: CDR1 SGHDT, CDR2 YYEEEE. V lost 2 bases, J lost 2 bases, and 14 bases lay in between. CDR3 protein: CASSFLGHTTYEQYF. CDR3 coding DNA: TGTGCCAGCAGCTTCTTGGGACACACCACCTACGAGCAGTACTTC.

The sample holds a few counts of this clone. The genes are TRBV7-3 and TRBJ2-3, with TRBD2 matching over 12 bases. Trimming at V came to 2 bases and at J to 4 bases, leaving 10 bases not matched to a gene. There are 18 residues in the CDR3. Germline loops: CDR1 SGHTA, CDR2 FQGTGA. CDR3 amino acids: CASSLAPSGRAGADTQYF. CDR3 bases: TGTGCCAGCAGCTTAGCCCCTAGCGGGAGGGCCGGCGCAGATACGCAGTATTTT.

The chain joins TRBV5-4 to TRBJ2-5; D may be TRBD1 (6 bases). Germline CDR1 reads SGHNT; CDR2 reads YYREEE (reference sequence). V lost 5 bases, J lost 5 bases, and 13 bases lay in between. The length of the CDR3 is 13 residues. For the CDR3, the DNA is TGTGCCAGCAGACTGATAACAGGGGAGACCCAGTACTTC. Encoded protein: CASRLITGETQYF.

The V and J genes are TRBV5-3 and TRBJ2-7; 7 bases fit TRBD1. TRBV5-3 is designated an ORF whose function remains uncertain. Unmatched junction bases numbered 15, after V lost 10 bases and J lost 2 bases. CDR3 length: 15 amino acids. The CDR3 loop is CAGPACRGGTYEQYF. The CDR3 region has the DNA TGTGCCGGACCCGCCTGCCGAGGGGGCACCTACGAGCAGTACTTC.

This sequence joins TRBV10-3 and TRBJ1-1; a weak D match, TRBD1 (5 bases). CDR3 length: 14 residues. V gave up 0 bases and J gave up 2 bases, with 7 bases separating them. Germline CDR1 ENHRY, CDR2 SYGVKD. CDR3 loop: CAISESGGNTEAFF. DNA of the CDR3: TGTGCCATCAGTGAGTCGGGGGGAAACACTGAAGCTTTCTTT.

This rearrangement joins TRBV14 to TRBJ2-2; no definite D call. The V gene lost 0 bases and the J gene lost 2 bases, with 7 bases spanning the gap. The CDR3 consists of 15 residues. Germline assignment: CDR1 SGHDN and CDR2 FVKESK. The CDR3 here is CASSQEFVNTGELFF. For the CDR3, the DNA is TGTGCCAGCAGCCAAGAATTTGTAAACACCGGGGAGCTGTTTTTT.

The J gene is TRBJ2-3, the V gene TRBV10-3, with TRBD1 matching 9 bases. Trimming took 3 bases from V and 10 from J; bases not matched to a gene: 14. The CDR3 spans 16 residues. Germline V CDR1 and CDR2: ENHRY, SYGVKD. This chain's CDR3 is CAISDNPGQGNIAQYF. In DNA form, the CDR3 reads TGTGCCATCAGTGATAATCCCGGACAGGGGAATATTGCGCAGTATTTT.

CDR3 in amino acids: CASSLGTSGSYEQYF. The CDR3 DNA is TGTGCCAGCAGCTTGGGGACTAGCGGTTCCTACGAGCAGTACTTC. This chain links TRBV5-4 with TRBJ2-7, with 10 bases fitting TRBD2. Trimming took 0 bases from V and 1 from J; bases not matched to a gene: 1. Germline V gives CDR1 SGHNT, CDR2 YYREEE (reference sequence). The CDR3 totals 15 residues.

A note on this clone: The sample carries other DNA sequences with the same CDR3. The V and J genes are TRBV5-8 and TRBJ2-7; perhaps TRBD1 as D (6 bases). The CDR3 is 13 amino acids. Germline V gene data show CDR1 as SGHTS and CDR2 as YDEGEE. Deletions cut 2 bases from V and 4 bases from J, with 10 bases between. This CDR3 reads CASSLDRRYEQYF. Written as DNA, the CDR3 is TGTGCCAGCAGCTTAGACAGGCGGTACGAGCAGTACTTC.

This clone was detected a few times. The J gene is TRBJ2-1, the V gene TRBV29-1, with 11 nucleotides matching TRBD2. V dropped 7 bases and J dropped 10; count of bases not matched to a gene: 12. CDR1 SQVTM and CDR2 ANQGSEA come from the germline V gene. The CDR3 has 14 residues. The CDR3 DNA reads as TGCAGCGCTCGGACTAGCGGGCTTTCCGGGGAGCAGTTCTTC. It codes for CSARTSGLSGEQFF.

The chain employs TRBV14 and TRBJ2-2, with D perhaps matching TRBD1 (6 bases). V was cut by 4 bases and J by 1 base, with 13 bases left in between. Germline V gene lookup returns CDR1 SGHDN and CDR2 FVKESK. This CDR3 spans 16 amino acids. CDR3 DNA sequence: TGTGCCAGCAGCCCGGACAGAAAATTGAACACCGGGGAGCTGTTTTTT. Protein sequence: CASSPDRKLNTGELFF.

This sequence joins TRBV7-9 and TRBJ1-1; D possibly corresponds to TRBD1 (6 bases). Trimming pared 5 bases from V and 0 bases from J, leaving 13 bases between. Per germline, CDR1 SEHNR and CDR2 FQNEAQ (reference sequence). The CDR3 consists of 15 residues. This CDR3 reads CASSKSQGMNTEAFF. CDR3 DNA: TGTGCCAGCAGCAAATCACAGGGTATGAACACTGAAGCTTTCTTT. The whole variable domain, remainder taken from reference TRBV7-9 and TRBJ1-1, is DTGVSQNPRHKITKRGQNVTFRCDPISEHNRLYWYRQTLGQGPEFLTYFQNEAQLEKSRLLSDRFSAERPKGSFSTLEIQRTEQGDSAMYLCASSKSQGMNTEAFFGQGTRLTVV.

The V call is TRBV5-1, the J call TRBJ2-3; D gene ambiguous. CDR1 and CDR2 (germline): SGHRS, YFSETQ. V was trimmed by 4 bases and J by 3 bases, leaving 6 bases between them. The CDR3 sequence is 12 residues long. The CDR3 sequence: CASSEETDTQYF. The CDR3 nucleotides are TGCGCCAGCAGCGAAGAGACAGATACGCAGTATTTT.

The J gene is TRBJ2-3, the V gene TRBV4-3; 11 positions agree with TRBD2. CDR1 LGHNA and CDR2 YSLEER come from the germline V gene. Trimming at V came to 4 bases and at J to 0 bases, leaving 3 bases not matched to a gene. The CDR3 is 16 amino acids. The CDR3 protein is CASSLRTSGSTDTQYF. The CDR3 nucleotides are TGCGCCAGCAGCCTGCGGACTAGCGGGAGCACAGATACGCAGTATTTT.